Listed below are T cell receptor beta chains from one sample, sequenced in a study of cytomegalovirus exposure and HLA in healthy donors. Assay: immunoSEQ multiplex PCR; the TCRdb copy retains only in-frame clones and omits some. In the table there are roughly 130,000 clones, roughly 63% of which are singletons. The sample consisted of PBMCs. The receptors originated from a young man in good health and CMV-seropositive. Each CDR3 is given with its conserved first and last residue. A D gene is named only where the DNA matches it firmly. Clone size is not always given. Where it is, it says once, few, many or a class for expanded clones.

V gene	J gene	clone size	D gene	CDR3 protein	CDR3 DNA
TRBV4-3	TRBJ2-7	few	-	CASSQGVYVRGQGVTYEQYF	TGCGCCAGCAGCCAAGGGGTGTACGTTAGAGGTCAGGGTGTTACCTACGAGCAGTACTTC
TRBV5-1	TRBJ2-3	-	-	CASSSSGGTDTQYF	TGCGCCAGCAGCTCGAGTGGCGGGACAGATACGCAGTATTTT
TRBV7-2	TRBJ2-3	-	TRBD2	CASSRGRNSDTQYF	TGTGCCAGCAGCCGCGGGAGGAACTCAGATACGCAGTATTTT
TRBV6-1	TRBJ2-1	few	-	CASSVTGTYNNEQFF	TGTGCCAGCAGTGTCACCGGGACTTATAACAATGAGCAGTTCTTC
TRBV20-1	TRBJ1-1	-	-	CSARKSTEAFF	TGCAGTGCTAGAAAATCGACTGAAGCTTTCTTT
TRBV9	TRBJ2-5	once	TRBD2	CASSPRGLASQETQYF	TGTGCCAGCAGCCCAAGAGGACTAGCGAGTCAAGAGACCCAGTACTTC
TRBV18	TRBJ2-1	few	TRBD1	CASSPFTGGSRGEQFF	TGTGCCAGCTCACCGTTTACAGGGGGCTCCAGAGGGGAGCAGTTCTTC
TRBV14	TRBJ2-7	-	-	CASSQVQYEQYF	TGTGCCAGCAGCCAAGTTCAGTACGAGCAGTACTTC
TRBV5-1	TRBJ2-1	-	TRBD2	CASSPVIGASGRYEQFF	TGCGCCAGCAGCCCGGTGATAGGGGCTAGCGGGAGGTATGAGCAGTTCTTC
TRBV9	TRBJ1-1	-	TRBD1	CASSVGGQGEAFF	TGTGCCAGCAGCGTAGGGGGACAGGGGGAAGCTTTCTTT
TRBV4-3	TRBJ2-3	-	TRBD2	CASSPHGAGGSDTQYF	TGCGCCAGCAGCCCCCACGGGGCGGGAGGGTCAGATACGCAGTATTTT
TRBV4-2	TRBJ1-2	-	-	CASSPDRSYYGYTF	TGTGCCAGCAGCCCTGACAGGAGTTACTATGGCTACACCTTC
TRBV6-5	TRBJ1-2	once	-	CASIEGGQVYGYTF	TGTGCCAGCATCGAGGGAGGCCAGGTTTATGGCTACACCTTC
TRBV5-1	TRBJ1-1	-	-	CASSLAPGQTEAFF	TGCGCCAGCAGCTTGGCGCCAGGCCAGACTGAAGCTTTCTTT